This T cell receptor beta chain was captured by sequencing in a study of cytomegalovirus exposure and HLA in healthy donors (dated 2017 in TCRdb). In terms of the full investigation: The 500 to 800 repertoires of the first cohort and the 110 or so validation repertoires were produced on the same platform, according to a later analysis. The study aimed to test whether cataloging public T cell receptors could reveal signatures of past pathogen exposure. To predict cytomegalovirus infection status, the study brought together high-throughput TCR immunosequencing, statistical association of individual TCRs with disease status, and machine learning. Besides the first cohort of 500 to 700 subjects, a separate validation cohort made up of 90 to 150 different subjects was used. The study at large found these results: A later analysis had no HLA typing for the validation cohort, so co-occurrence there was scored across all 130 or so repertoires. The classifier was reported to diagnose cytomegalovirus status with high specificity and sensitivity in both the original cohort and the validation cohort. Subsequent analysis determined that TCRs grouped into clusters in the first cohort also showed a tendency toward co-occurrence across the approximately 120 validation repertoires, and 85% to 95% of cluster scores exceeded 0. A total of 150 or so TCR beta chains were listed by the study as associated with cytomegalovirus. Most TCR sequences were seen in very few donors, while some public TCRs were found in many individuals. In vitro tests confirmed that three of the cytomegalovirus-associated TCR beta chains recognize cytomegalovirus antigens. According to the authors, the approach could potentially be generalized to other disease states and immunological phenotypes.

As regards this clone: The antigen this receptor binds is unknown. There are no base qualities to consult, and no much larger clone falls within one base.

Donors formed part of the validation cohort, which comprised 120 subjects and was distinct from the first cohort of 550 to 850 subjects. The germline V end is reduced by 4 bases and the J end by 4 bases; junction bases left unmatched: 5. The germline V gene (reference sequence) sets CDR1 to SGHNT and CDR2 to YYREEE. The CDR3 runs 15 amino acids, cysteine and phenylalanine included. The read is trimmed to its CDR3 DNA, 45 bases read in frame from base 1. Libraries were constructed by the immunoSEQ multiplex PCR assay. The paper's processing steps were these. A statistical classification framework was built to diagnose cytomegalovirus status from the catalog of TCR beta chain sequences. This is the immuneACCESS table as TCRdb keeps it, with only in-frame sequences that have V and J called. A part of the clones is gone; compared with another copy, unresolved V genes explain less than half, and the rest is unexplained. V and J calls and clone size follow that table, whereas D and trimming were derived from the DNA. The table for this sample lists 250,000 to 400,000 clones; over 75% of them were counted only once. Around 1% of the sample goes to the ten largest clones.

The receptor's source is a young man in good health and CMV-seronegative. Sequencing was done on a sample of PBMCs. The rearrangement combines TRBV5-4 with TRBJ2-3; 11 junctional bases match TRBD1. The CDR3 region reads CASSRGQGEADTQYF. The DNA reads TGTGCCAGCAGCAGGGGACAGGGGGAAGCAGATACGCAGTATTTT.